One and the same sample provided the 19 T cell receptor beta chains below, sequenced in a study of T cell repertoires in cytomegalovirus infection (dated by TCRdb to about 2019). These reads were obtained on an Illumina HiSeq 1500. TCRdb redid the processing of the public reads, applying fastp at Q25 and MiXCR, and retained in-frame beta chains. Identical CDR3 protein sequences are pooled into one entry, listed with their most common genes and DNA. Here the sample has approximately 1,000,000 distinct CDR3 sequences; roughly a third occur a single time. Roughly 13% of the sample comes from the top ten. The meaning of the sample's treatment or condition label: in vitro stimulation with specific CMV peptide epitopes to enrich CMV-specific T cells. The antigens for these receptors are not known. The material sequenced was cultured CD8+ T cells from PBMCs, taken from culture after CMV antigen stimulation. All receptors derive from a human donor in good health (CMV status not recorded). Some clones in this sample may be carry-over from other donors' samples.

In this sample, this clonotype turned up once. The V gene is TRBV7-3, the J gene TRBJ1-5; possibly TRBD1 for D (6 bases). In germline, CDR1 is SGHTA, CDR2 FQGTGA. The CDR3 loop spans 14 amino acids. Trimming removed 8 bases at V and 3 bases at J, with 14 bases between. As DNA, the CDR3 is TGTGCCAGCCAAGAAGGACAGTTCAATCAGCCCCAGCATTTT. It codes for CASQEGQFNQPQHF.

This clonotype came up a few times. The chain recombines TRBV6-1 with TRBJ2-3; D may be TRBD1 (6 bases). Germline-derived CDR1 and CDR2 are MNHNS and SASEGT. Trimming pared 2 bases from V and 4 bases from J, leaving 13 bases between. The CDR3 extends over 15 amino acids. DNA for the CDR3: TGTGCCAGCAGTGAACTGGGGGCTGGACCAGATACGCAGTATTTT. Protein: CASSELGAGPDTQYF.

V and J are TRBV19 and TRBJ1-5, with 10 bases matching TRBD1. V gave up 5 bases and J gave up 5 bases; unmatched junction bases: 12. CDR1 is LNHDA, CDR2 SQIVND, per germline (reference sequence). The CDR3 is made up of 17 amino acids. CDR3 residues: CASSFLPGQGTHQPQHF. Here the CDR3 DNA reads TGTGCCAGTAGTTTCCTTCCGGGACAGGGGACCCATCAGCCCCAGCATTTT. The full variable domain, with the rest looked up from reference TRBV19 and TRBJ1-5, is DGGITQSPKYLFRKEGQNVTLSCEQNLNHDAMYWYRQDPGQGLRLIYYSQIVNDFQKGDIAEGYSVSREKKESFPLTVTSAQKNPTAFYLCASSFLPGQGTHQPQHFGDGTRLSIL.

This chain uses TRBV4-3 with TRBJ2-5, with D tentatively TRBD1 (5 bases). Trimming took 0 bases from V and 4 from J, leaving 18 bases between them. The germline gives CDR1 LGHNA, CDR2 YSLEER. This CDR3 contains 17 residues. CDR3 bases: TGCGCCAGCAGCCAAGATGTCGACTTGGGGCGGCGAGAGACCCAGTACTTC. Protein sequence: CASSQDVDLGRRETQYF.

The rearrangement links TRBV7-6 to TRBJ2-3; D is ambiguous. The V and J ends lost 2 bases and 2 bases respectively, with 17 bases between them. The CDR3 contains 17 residues. The germline V gene encodes CDR1 SGHVS and CDR2 FNYEAQ. DNA of the CDR3: TGTGCCAGCAGCTTATTCGATAATACTCGCGACACAGATACGCAGTATTTT. Translating gives CASSLFDNTRDTDTQYF.

In its sample, this clonotype was seen many times. The V call is TRBV7-2, the J call TRBJ2-1, with 8 bases aligning to TRBD2. Germline V gene data show CDR1 as SGHTA and CDR2 as FQGNSA. CDR3 length: 15 amino acids. V lost 5 bases and J lost 7; bases outside the gene matches: 10. The chain's CDR3 is CASSPIRGGGNEQFF. DNA for the CDR3: TGTGCCAGCAGCCCAATCCGGGGGGGCGGGAATGAGCAGTTCTTC.

Only a few counts were recorded for this clonotype. The chain recombines TRBV7-9 with TRBJ2-6; 10 positions match TRBD1. The CDR3 runs to 18 residues. The germline V gene has CDR1 SEHNR and CDR2 FQNEAQ (reference sequence). Losses at the gene ends were 4 bases for V and 2 bases for J; bases not matched to a gene: 8. CDR3 sequence reads: CASSSGDRGPPGANVLTF. In DNA form, the CDR3 reads TGTGCCAGCAGCTCAGGGGACAGGGGCCCTCCTGGGGCCAACGTCCTGACTTTC.

This clonotype was picked up a small number of times. V usage is TRBV7-8 and J usage is TRBJ2-5, with TRBD1 matching over 7 bases. This CDR3 has 14 residues. Trimming cost V 4 bases and J 1 base; bases outside gene matches: 3. The germline V gene has CDR1 SGHVS and CDR2 FQNEAQ. The CDR3 loop reads CASSSHRGQETQYF. DNA for the CDR3: TGTGCCAGCAGCTCCCACAGGGGCCAAGAGACCCAGTACTTC.

CDR3 bases: TGCGCCAGCAGCCAAGCCTTATCCTATGAGCAGTTCTTC. This gives the protein CASSQALSYEQFF. The chain has TRBV4-1 and TRBJ2-1; D ambiguous. CDR1 MGHRA and CDR2 YSYEKL come from the germline V gene. The CDR3 runs 13 residues. V gave up 1 base and J gave up 8 bases, with 9 bases separating them.

This clonotype was detected a few times. The chain couples TRBV7-9 to TRBJ2-2; 10 nucleotides agree with TRBD1. This CDR3 is 16 amino acids long. After removal of 5 bases from V and 1 base from J, the junction contained 4 bases not matched to a gene. Germline V lookup: CDR1 SEHNR, CDR2 FQNEAQ (reference sequence). CDR3 in amino acids: CASSPGQGRNTGELFF. CDR3 bases: TGTGCCAGCAGCCCGGGACAGGGGAGGAACACCGGGGAGCTGTTTTTT.

The rearrangement joins TRBV7-9 to TRBJ1-5; D unresolved. The CDR3 loop spans 13 amino acids. CDR1 SEHNR and CDR2 FQNEAQ come from the germline V gene (reference sequence). Between the trimmed V and J ends, which lost 5 bases and 4 bases, there was a span of 9 bases. The CDR3 spells CASSHTTNQPQHF. Written as DNA, the CDR3 is TGTGCCAGCAGCCATACCACAAATCAGCCCCAGCATTTT. The full variable domain, with the rest looked up from reference TRBV7-9 and TRBJ1-5, is DTGVSQNPRHKITKRGQNVTFRCDPISEHNRLYWYRQTLGQGPEFLTYFQNEAQLEKSRLLSDRFSAERPKGSFSTLEIQRTEQGDSAMYLCASSHTTNQPQHFGDGTRLSIL.

This clonotype was seen only a few times. The chain combines TRBV9 with TRBJ1-1, with D tentatively TRBD1 (6 bases). Germline V gene lookup returns CDR1 SGDLS and CDR2 YYNGEE. The CDR3 is made up of 16 amino acids. V shed 0 bases and J shed 4 bases, with 16 bases lying between them. This chain's CDR3 is CASSVGGGARGTEAFF. The CDR3 DNA sequence: TGTGCCAGCAGCGTAGGGGGGGGGGCCAGGGGCACTGAAGCTTTCTTT.

The gene calls are TRBV29-1 and TRBJ1-2, with 8 bases identical to TRBD1. CDR3 length: 14 residues. In germline, CDR1 is SQVTM, CDR2 ANQGSEA. Trimming cost V 3 bases and J 3 bases; bases outside gene matches: 6. CDR3 loop: CSVEAGGAYYGYTF. CDR3 DNA: TGCAGCGTTGAGGCAGGGGGCGCTTACTATGGCTACACCTTC.

This clonotype was detected only a few times. The chain is built from TRBV25-1 and TRBJ1-5, with D possibly TRBD1 on 5 matching bases. Germline lookup yields CDR1 MGHDK and CDR2 SYGVNS. V was shortened by 2 bases and J by 5 bases, with 10 bases between the two germline ends. This CDR3 spans 14 amino acids. This chain's CDR3 is CASSEPGHHQPQHF. Here the CDR3 DNA reads TGTGCCAGCAGTGAACCCGGACACCATCAGCCCCAGCATTTT.

This clonotype was recorded a few times. This chain uses TRBV27 with TRBJ2-3, with 10 nucleotides matching TRBD2. Germline-derived CDR1 and CDR2 are MNHEY and SMNVEV (reference sequence). V lost 5 bases, J lost 2 bases, and 10 bases stayed unmatched. CDR3 length: 17 residues. CDR3 DNA: TGTGCCAGCAGTCAATTAGCTAGCGGGGGACTCACAGATACGCAGTATTTT. Its protein product is CASSQLASGGLTDTQYF.

This clonotype came up a few times. The chain has TRBV12-3 or TRBV12-4 and TRBJ1-5; 9 bases agree with TRBD1. This CDR3 region has 14 residues. Losses at the gene ends were 6 bases for V and 4 bases for J; bases not matched to a gene: 4. For the CDR3, the DNA is TGTGCCAGCAGGCAGGGACAGGGAAATCAGCCCCAGCATTTT. It codes for CASRQGQGNQPQHF.

V and J are TRBV6-5 and TRBJ2-2; 7 nucleotides line up with TRBD2. Looked up from germline, CDR1 is MNHEY and CDR2 is SVGAGI. V shed 2 bases and J 6 bases; nucleotides not matched to a gene: 9. CDR3 size: 16 residues. The chain's CDR3 is CASSYVAGTSAGELFF. CDR3 DNA: TGTGCCAGCAGTTACGTAGCGGGCACAAGCGCCGGGGAGCTGTTTTTT.

This clonotype has just a few counts. The chain employs TRBV6-5 and TRBJ2-5; TRBD1 matches at 7 bases. Germline V gene sequence: CDR1 MNHEY, CDR2 SVGAGI. This CDR3 is built from 15 residues. V gave up 2 bases and J gave up 2 bases; unmatched junction bases: 5. The CDR3 DNA reads TGTGCCAGCAGTTACGAGGGACAGCTACAAGAGACCCAGTACTTC. It encodes CASSYEGQLQETQYF.

This clonotype was detected only a few times. The chain couples TRBV24-1 to TRBJ1-5; a weak D match, TRBD1 (6 bases). V lost 5 bases to trimming and J lost 3 bases, with 10 bases between them. This CDR3 has 14 residues. The germline V gene has CDR1 KGHDR and CDR2 SFDVKD. CDR3: CATSGGGSNQPQHF. The CDR3 nucleotides are TGTGCCACCAGTGGCGGGGGCTCCAATCAGCCCCAGCATTTT.